This TCR beta chain stems from a study of siplizumab effects on memory and regulatory T cells. Profiling relied on immunoSEQ multiplex PCR, and the TCRdb table lists in-frame clones only, not all of them. The data hold fewer than 130,000 clones, with roughly 92% observed a single time. The CDR3 extends over 17 amino acids. V lost 0 bases and J lost 6, with 20 bases in between. Germline CDR1 is MGHRA and CDR2 is YSYEKL. Sequencing input: CD4+ T cells sorted from blood. The rearrangement uses TRBV4-1 and TRBJ1-2; tentatively, D is TRBD1 (5 bases). This TCR was sampled from a human donor in good health. As DNA, the CDR3 is TGCGCCAGCAGCCAAGAATCGGGGACGGAAGGGGTCCATGGCTACACCTTC. This codes for CASSQESGTEGVHGYTF.